Following are 20 T cell receptor beta chains from one sample sequenced in a study of blood T cells in healthy people across ages. It was with a sample-barcoded 5' primer and a J-beta primer mix that a second PCR of roughly 6 to 12 cycles was run. TCRdb passed the 5' RACE reads through MiXCR, listing each CDR3 protein once. The sample lists approximately 780,000 distinct CDR3 sequences; about 26% were seen once. These data also formed part of another study, on T cells of mothers and their children.

The sequenced sample consisted of blood. These TCRs come from a boy under 18 in good health.

The CDR3 loop reads CASSLATGEYEQYF. CDR3 nucleotides: TGCGCCAGCAGCTTGGCCACCGGGGAATACGAGCAGTACTTC. The chain has TRBV5-1 and TRBJ2-5; TRBD2 might be the D (5 bases). Matching the DNA end better, TRBJ2-7 makes the J call doubtful. Germline CDR1 is SGHRS and CDR2 is YFSETQ. The CDR3 sequence is 14 residues long.

The rearrangement uses TRBV5-1 and TRBJ1-1, with D uncertain. This CDR3 has 14 amino acids. The germline CDR1 and CDR2 sequences are SGHRS and YFSETQ. Trimming removed 5 bases at V and 4 bases at J, with 15 bases between. Here the CDR3 reads CASRLNLGSTEAFF. CDR3 sequence (DNA): TGCGCCAGCAGATTGAATCTCGGCAGCACTGAAGCTTTCTTT.

This sequence joins TRBV29-1 and TRBJ2-3; no firm D call. The CDR3 runs to 12 residues. Germline V gives CDR1 SQVTM, CDR2 ANQGSEA. Deletions cut 4 bases from V and 4 bases from J, with 9 bases between. Here the CDR3 DNA reads TGCAGCGTTGGAGGCCTCCCAGATACGCAGTATTTT. The encoded protein is CSVGGLPDTQYF.

V is TRBV6-1 and J is TRBJ2-5; D uncertain. The DNA matches TRBJ2-7 better at its end, which makes the J call doubtful. This CDR3 contains 13 residues. Germline V gene sequence: CDR1 MNHNS, CDR2 SASEGT. CDR3 region: CASTGYGSYEQYF. CDR3 nucleotide sequence: TGTGCCAGCACCGGTTACGGCTCCTACGAGCAGTACTTC.

The chain recombines TRBV30 with TRBJ1-5; D call uncertain. This CDR3 is 14 amino acids long. V lost 7 bases and J 3 bases, leaving 16 bases between the germline ends. CDR1 and CDR2 (germline): GTSNPN, SVGIG (reference sequence). Here the CDR3 DNA reads TGTGCCTCCTCGATCGGAGGCGACAATCAGCCCCAGCATTTT. This gives the protein CASSIGGDNQPQHF.

This clonotype was detected only a few times. Here the CDR3 DNA reads TGCAGCGTCCCTGACAGAGTTGGGGCTTTCTTT. Residues: CSVPDRVGAFF. The V call is TRBV29-1, the J call TRBJ1-1, with a possible D match to TRBD1 (5 bases). The germline V gene has CDR1 SQVTM and CDR2 ANQGSEA. The CDR3 extends over 11 amino acids. V dropped 6 bases and J dropped 11 bases, with 16 bases sitting between them.

There are many counts of this clonotype. This CDR3 is CAISPDTDNEQFF. Here the CDR3 DNA reads TGTGCCATCAGCCCTGACACTGACAATGAGCAGTTCTTC. The chain has TRBV10-3 and TRBJ2-1; D remains ambiguous. This CDR3 is built from 13 residues. The V gene's germline CDR1 is ENHRY and CDR2 SYGVKD. Trimming shortened V by 6 bases and J by 5 bases, and 11 bases separated the two germline ends.

This sequence joins TRBV4-2 and TRBJ2-7; perhaps D is TRBD1 or TRBD2 (6 bases each). The CDR3 totals 15 residues. The germline V gene has CDR1 LGHNA and CDR2 YNFKEQ. Trimming cost V 1 base and J 2 bases, with 12 bases left between them. The CDR3 region is CASSQGGDIAYEQYF. CDR3 coding DNA: TGTGCCAGCAGCCAAGGGGGGGACATAGCCTACGAGCAGTACTTC.

This chain joins TRBV4-1 and TRBJ1-1, with 7 bases matching TRBD1. Germline values: CDR1 MGHRA, CDR2 YSYEKL. With V trimmed by 9 bases and J by 0 bases, 13 bases remained unmatched. The CDR3 sequence is 16 residues long. Here the CDR3 reads CASTRQGGIMNTEAFF. CDR3 DNA sequence: TGCGCCAGTACTAGACAGGGTGGTATAATGAACACTGAAGCTTTCTTT.

This clonotype has a handful of counts. This rearrangement joins TRBV7-9 to TRBJ2-3, with 11 nucleotides matching TRBD2. The CDR3 has 16 amino acids. J was trimmed by 2 bases and V by 4 bases; bases with no gene match: 5. Germline lookup yields CDR1 SEHNR and CDR2 FQNEAQ (reference sequence). CDR3: CASSSGTSGPTDTQYF. CDR3 DNA: TGTGCCAGCAGCTCCGGGACTAGCGGACCCACAGATACGCAGTATTTT.

This clonotype has more than one count but fewer than ten. J is TRBJ1-1 and V is TRBV20-1; possible D gene TRBD1, 5 bases. Trimming pared 5 bases from V and 0 bases from J, leaving 10 bases between. The CDR3 covers 13 residues. The germline gives CDR1 DFQATT, CDR2 SNEGSKA (reference sequence). Here the CDR3 DNA reads TGCAGTGCTGCCGGGGGGGTGAACACTGAAGCTTTCTTT. Translation: CSAAGGVNTEAFF.

The J gene is TRBJ2-4, the V gene TRBV20-1; D is possibly TRBD1 (5 bases). Germline CDR1 is DFQATT and CDR2 is SNEGSKA (reference sequence). The CDR3 has 15 amino acids. Trimming pared 2 bases from V and 4 bases from J, leaving 15 bases between. CDR3: CSARSQGDLKNIQYF. CDR3 coding DNA: TGCAGTGCTAGATCTCAGGGCGATCTAAAAAACATTCAGTACTTC.

The sample holds a few counts of this clonotype. The chain employs TRBV6-1 and TRBJ2-6, with unresolved D. Between the trimmed V and J ends, which lost 1 base and 1 base, there was a span of 5 bases. The CDR3 contains 15 residues. Germline loops: CDR1 MNHNS, CDR2 SASEGT. This CDR3 is CASSEGWSGANVLTF. The DNA of the CDR3 is TGTGCCAGCAGTGAAGGCTGGTCTGGGGCCAACGTCCTGACTTTC.

This clonotype appeared a few times. The chain is built from TRBV5-5 and TRBJ2-2; D is unresolved. Germline CDR1 and CDR2: SGHKS and YYEKEE (reference sequence). The V and J ends lost 2 bases and 6 bases respectively, with 5 bases between them. The CDR3 totals 12 residues. This CDR3 is CASSLRSGELFF. DNA of the CDR3: TGTGCCAGCAGCTTAAGATCCGGGGAGCTGTTTTTT.

The chain joins TRBV2 to TRBJ2-7, with 7 nucleotides matching TRBD2. This CDR3 has 16 amino acids. Germline values: CDR1 SNHLY, CDR2 FYNNEI. V shed 1 base, J shed 2 bases, and the junction held 8 bases outside the gene matches. CDR3 loop: CASSEVRRRGAYEQYF. The CDR3 nucleotides are TGTGCCAGCAGTGAAGTAAGGAGACGGGGGGCCTACGAGCAGTACTTC.

This clonotype was observed a handful of times. In nucleotides, the CDR3 is TGCGCCAGCAGCTTGGGACAGGGGGGAACAGATACGCAGTATTTT. It is translated as CASSLGQGGTDTQYF. V usage is TRBV5-1 and J usage is TRBJ2-3; 9 positions match TRBD1. Germline-derived CDR1 and CDR2 are SGHRS and YFSETQ. This CDR3 is built from 15 residues. After removal of 0 bases from V and 3 bases from J, the junction contained 2 bases not matched to a gene.

The genes are TRBV5-1 and TRBJ2-3, with 8 bases aligning to TRBD2. Germline trimming cut 0 bases from V and 0 bases from J; bases unmatched to any gene: 6. The CDR3 runs to 17 residues. The germline CDR1 and CDR2 sequences are SGHRS and YFSETQ. This CDR3 is CASSLVAGGSSTDTQYF. DNA of the CDR3: TGCGCCAGCAGCTTGGTGGCGGGGGGTTCCAGCACAGATACGCAGTATTTT.

This chain joins TRBV28 and TRBJ2-1; TRBD1 agrees at 9 bases. V lost 8 bases and J lost 6; bases outside the gene matches: 11. The germline gives CDR1 MDHEN, CDR2 SYDVKM. CDR3 length: 15 residues. The CDR3 loop is CASRSPGTGINEQFF. The CDR3 DNA reads TGTGCCAGCCGCAGTCCCGGGACAGGGATCAATGAGCAGTTCTTC.

This clonotype was observed a handful of times. The V and J genes are TRBV12-3 or TRBV12-4 and TRBJ2-6, with 8 bases fitting TRBD2. With V trimmed by 6 bases and J by 1 base, 5 bases remained unmatched. The CDR3 length is 16 residues. The CDR3 loop reads CASSPGGASGANVLTF. Here the CDR3 DNA reads TGTGCCAGCAGCCCCGGGGGGGCTTCTGGGGCCAACGTCCTGACTTTC.

The table lists this clonotype with a few counts. This sequence joins TRBV5-1 and TRBJ2-1; the match to TRBD1 covers 9 bases. The CDR3 runs to 13 residues. Germline V gives CDR1 SGHRS, CDR2 YFSETQ. V was pared by 4 bases and J by 6 bases, with 2 bases of the junction left unmatched. The CDR3 here is CASSTGQGNEQFF. As DNA, the CDR3 is TGCGCCAGCAGCACGGGACAGGGCAATGAGCAGTTCTTC.